This TCR beta chain was retrieved from a study of shared clonotypes between healthy human individuals. V was clipped by 5 bases and J by 0 bases; unmatched bases: 16. CDR3 length equals 19 residues. Germline V gives CDR1 MNHEY, CDR2 SMNVEV (reference sequence). Using immunoSEQ multiplex PCR, the repertoire was profiled, and TCRdb retains in-frame clones only, with some absent. The sample shows approximately 1.9 million clones, 85% to 95% of them seen only once. Naive CD8 cells, CD45RO-negative and positively selected for CCR7, excluded terminally differentiated effector memory CD45RA+ cells. The sequence was collected from a young man in good health. Some clones in this sample may be carry-over from other donors' samples. This sequence joins TRBV27 and TRBJ2-1; 7 bases align to TRBD2. The sequencing sample was made of naive CD8+ T cells from PBMCs. The CDR3 region has the DNA TGTGCCAGCAGTCCAAAGCGGGGCCCAAACCGGTTCTCCTACAATGAGCAGTTCTTC. Amino acids: CASSPKRGPNRFSYNEQFF.